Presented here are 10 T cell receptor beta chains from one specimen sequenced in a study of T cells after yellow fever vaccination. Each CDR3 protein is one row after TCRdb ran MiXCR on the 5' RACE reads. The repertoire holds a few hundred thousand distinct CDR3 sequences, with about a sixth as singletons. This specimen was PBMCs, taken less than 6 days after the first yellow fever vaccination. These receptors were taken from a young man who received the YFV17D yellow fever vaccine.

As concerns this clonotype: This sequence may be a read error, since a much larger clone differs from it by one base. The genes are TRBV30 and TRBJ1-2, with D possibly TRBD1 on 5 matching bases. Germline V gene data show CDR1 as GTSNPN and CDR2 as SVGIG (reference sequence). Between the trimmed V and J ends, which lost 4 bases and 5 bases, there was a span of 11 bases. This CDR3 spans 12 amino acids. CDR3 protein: CAWNRQAYGYTF. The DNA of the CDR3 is TGTGCCTGGAACAGGCAGGCATATGGCTACACCTTC.

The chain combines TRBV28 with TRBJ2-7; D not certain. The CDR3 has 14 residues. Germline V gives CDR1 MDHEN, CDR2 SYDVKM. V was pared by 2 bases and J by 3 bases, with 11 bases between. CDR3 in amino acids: CASSLGSSLYEQYV. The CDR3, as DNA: TGTGCCAGCAGTTTAGGAAGTTCCCTCTACGAGCAGTACGTC.

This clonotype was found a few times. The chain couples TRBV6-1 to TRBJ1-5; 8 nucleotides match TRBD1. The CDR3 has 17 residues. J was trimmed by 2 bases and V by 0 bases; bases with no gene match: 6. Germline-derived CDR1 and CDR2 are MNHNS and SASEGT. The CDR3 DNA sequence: TGTGCCAGCAGTGAAGCCCGGGGACAGGTCGGCAATCAGCCCCAGCATTTT. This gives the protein CASSEARGQVGNQPQHF.

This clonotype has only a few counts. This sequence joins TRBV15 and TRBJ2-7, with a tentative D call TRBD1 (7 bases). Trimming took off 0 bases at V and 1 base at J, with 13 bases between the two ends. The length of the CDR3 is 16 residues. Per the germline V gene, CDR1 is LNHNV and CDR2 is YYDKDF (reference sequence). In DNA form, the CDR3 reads TGTGCCACCAGCAGAGATCCGGAGGGGGCGTCCTACGAGCAGTACGTC. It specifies CATSRDPEGASYEQYV.

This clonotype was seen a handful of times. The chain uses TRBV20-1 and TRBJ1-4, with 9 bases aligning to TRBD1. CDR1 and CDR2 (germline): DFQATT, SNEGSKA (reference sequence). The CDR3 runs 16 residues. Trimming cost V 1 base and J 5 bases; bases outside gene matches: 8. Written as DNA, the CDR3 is TGCAGTGCTAGAGTCACAGGGGGCGAATCGAATGAAAAACTGTTTTTT. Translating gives CSARVTGGESNEKLFF.

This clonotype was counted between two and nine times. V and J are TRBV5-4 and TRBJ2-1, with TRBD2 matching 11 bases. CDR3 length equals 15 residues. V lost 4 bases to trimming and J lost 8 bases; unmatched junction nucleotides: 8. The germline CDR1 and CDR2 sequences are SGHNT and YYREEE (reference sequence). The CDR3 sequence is CASSPRVAGGYEQFF. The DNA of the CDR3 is TGTGCCAGCAGCCCTAGGGTAGCGGGGGGGTATGAGCAGTTCTTC.

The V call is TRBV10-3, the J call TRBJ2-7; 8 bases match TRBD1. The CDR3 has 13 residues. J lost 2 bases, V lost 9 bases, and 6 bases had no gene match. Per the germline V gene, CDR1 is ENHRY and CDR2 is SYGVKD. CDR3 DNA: TGTGCCATTGGAGGACAGGGCACCTACGAGCAGTACTTC. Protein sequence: CAIGGQGTYEQYF.

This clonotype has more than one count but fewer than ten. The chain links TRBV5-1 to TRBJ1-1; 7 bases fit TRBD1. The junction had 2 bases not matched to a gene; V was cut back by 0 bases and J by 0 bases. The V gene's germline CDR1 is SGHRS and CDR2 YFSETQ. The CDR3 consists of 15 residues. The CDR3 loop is CASSLVGQMNTEAFF. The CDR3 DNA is TGCGCCAGCAGCTTGGTGGGACAGATGAACACTGAAGCTTTCTTT.

The CDR3 bases are TGCCGTGCTAGGAGGACAGGGGGAGTCTACGAGCAGTACGTC. As protein: CRARRTGGVYEQYV. This sequence joins TRBV20-1 and TRBJ2-7; 10 bases fit TRBD1. In germline, CDR1 is DFQATT, CDR2 SNEGSKA (reference sequence). CDR3 length: 14 amino acids.

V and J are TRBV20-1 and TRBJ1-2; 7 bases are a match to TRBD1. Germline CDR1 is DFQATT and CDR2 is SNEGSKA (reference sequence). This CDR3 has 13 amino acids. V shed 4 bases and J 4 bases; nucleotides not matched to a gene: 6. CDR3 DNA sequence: TGCAGTGCTAAAACAGGGGTTGGCTATGGCTACACCTTC. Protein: CSAKTGVGYGYTF.